This paragraph reports one T cell receptor beta chain. Its matching antigen is unknown. A read error may account for a junction end that differs from germline. This record comes from a study of identical twins. Findings and limits, study-wide: Models predicted less out-of-frame TCR alpha sharing in monozygotic twins than was found. Insertion counts were lower in abundant cord blood beta clonotypes, a trend that memory repertoires did not show.

Donors uniformly comprised healthy Caucasians. A universal primer binding site was introduced by template switching. The final cDNA contained unique molecular identifiers. MiXCR, applied by TCRdb to the 5' RACE reads, yields one record per CDR3 protein. The sample consists of some 1,600,000 distinct CDR3 sequences, around 33% of them appearing once. The CDR3 totals 17 residues. Germline CDR1 is MGHDK and CDR2 is SYGVNS. The receptor was isolated from a newborn girl in good health. The chain recombines TRBV25-1 with TRBJ2-3; 9 nucleotides match TRBD2. The sequencing input was cord blood. CDR3 bases: TGTGCCAGCAGTGAATCCCGACTAGCGGAGAGCACAGATACGCGGTATTTT. Protein sequence: CASSESRLAESTDTRYF.